These 22 T cell receptor beta chains were all obtained from the same sample, sequenced in a study of response to subunit inactivated influenza vaccine. MiXCR, applied by TCRdb to the RT-PCR reads, yields one record per CDR3 protein. The sample has 600,000 to 850,000 distinct CDR3 sequences, 12% to 15% seen once. This material consisted of PBMCs from blood, taken 14 to 15 days before vaccination. Receptor source: a man in his forties or fifties who received an inactivated influenza vaccine.

Here the CDR3 DNA reads TGTGCCAGCAGTTCTGAGGGTCCCTATAATTCACCCCTCCACTTT. Its protein product is CASSSEGPYNSPLHF. This chain links TRBV27 with TRBJ1-6; D is undetermined. This CDR3 is 15 amino acids long. Germline-derived CDR1 and CDR2 are MNHEY and SMNVEV (reference sequence). Trimming took off 4 bases at V and 2 bases at J, with 9 bases between the two ends.

This clonotype was detected a few times. The chain joins TRBV9 to TRBJ2-7, with no clear D. Trimming shortened V by 4 bases and J by 4 bases, and 15 bases separated the two germline ends. Germline V lookup: CDR1 SGDLS, CDR2 YYNGEE. There are 14 residues in the CDR3. The CDR3 DNA reads as TGTGCCAGCAGCCCCTCAGGCCAACTTTACGAGCAGTACTTC. Translating it yields CASSPSGQLYEQYF.

The sample holds a few counts of this clonotype. The V call is TRBV29-1, the J call TRBJ2-3; D remains ambiguous. The CDR3 has 12 residues. V shed 7 bases and J shed 0 bases, with 8 bases lying between them. Germline V gives CDR1 SQVTM, CDR2 ANQGSEA. CDR3 in amino acids: CSGSPSTDTQYF. CDR3 DNA sequence: TGCAGCGGCTCTCCCAGCACAGATACGCAGTATTTT.

This clonotype has more than one count but fewer than ten. The chain couples TRBV7-2 to TRBJ1-2; TRBD1 aligns across 7 bases. Per germline, CDR1 SGHTA and CDR2 FQGNSA. This CDR3 comprises 15 residues. With 5 bases clipped from V and 0 bases from J, the junction kept 6 bases outside the gene matches. Here the CDR3 reads CASSAQGGSNYGYTF. The CDR3 DNA reads as TGTGCCAGCAGCGCTCAGGGGGGATCTAACTATGGCTACACCTTC.

The chain recombines TRBV20-1 with TRBJ1-5, with D unresolved. Germline CDR1 is DFQATT and CDR2 is SNEGSKA (reference sequence). The CDR3 is 14 residues long. Trimming took 0 bases from V and 0 from J, leaving 6 bases between them. CDR3 nucleotide sequence: TGCAGTGCTAGAGATATCGTTAGCAATCAGCCCCAGCATTTT. Its translation: CSARDIVSNQPQHF.

The chain recombines TRBV4-3 with TRBJ1-5, with TRBD1 matching over 9 bases. The germline CDR1 and CDR2 sequences are LGHNA and YSLEER. The trim removed 0 bases at V and 6 bases at J, leaving 9 bases unmatched. The CDR3 length is 17 residues. This CDR3 reads CASSQDLRQGGGQPQHF. CDR3 coding DNA: TGCGCCAGCAGCCAAGATCTTAGACAGGGGGGCGGTCAGCCCCAGCATTTT.

The V call is TRBV11-2, the J call TRBJ2-6; no reliable D call. Trimming took off 2 bases at V and 0 bases at J, with 11 bases between the two ends. The CDR3 has 17 amino acids. CDR1 and CDR2 (germline): SGHAT, FQNNGV. Here the CDR3 reads CASSLTPQTSGANVLTF. CDR3 bases: TGTGCCAGCAGCTTAACCCCACAAACCTCTGGGGCCAACGTCCTGACTTTC. The complete variable domain, with remaining parts taken from reference TRBV11-2 and TRBJ2-6, reads EAGVAQSPRYKIIEKRQSVAFWCNPISGHATLYWYQQILGQGPKLLIQFQNNGVVDDSQLPKDRFSAERLKGVDSTLKIQPAKLEDSAVYLCASSLTPQTSGANVLTFGAGSRLTVL.

V gene TRBV20-1 combines with J gene TRBJ1-2; D unclear. There are 11 residues in the CDR3. Between the trimmed V and J ends, which lost 8 bases and 2 bases, there was a span of 9 bases. The germline V gene encodes CDR1 DFQATT and CDR2 SNEGSKA (reference sequence). The CDR3 DNA follows: TGCAGTTCCGACGGAAACTATGGCTACACCTTC. Translated: CSSDGNYGYTF.

This clonotype was found many times. The genes are TRBV7-8 and TRBJ1-5; the D is unclear. CDR3 length: 15 amino acids. V gave up 5 bases and J gave up 1 base, with 12 bases separating them. Per the germline V gene, CDR1 is SGHVS and CDR2 is FQNEAQ. CDR3: CASSLRLRSNQPQHF. Written as DNA, the CDR3 is TGTGCCAGCAGCCTAAGACTGAGAAGCAATCAGCCCCAGCATTTT. Supplemented by reference TRBV7-8 and TRBJ1-5, the full variable domain reads GAGVSQSPRYKVAKRGQDVALRCDPISGHVSLFWYQQALGQGPEFLTYFQNEAQLDKSGLPSDRFFAERPEGSVSTLKIQRTQQEDSAVYLCASSLRLRSNQPQHFGDGTRLSIL.

The rearrangement uses TRBV24-1 and TRBJ2-5; TRBD2 matches 12 bases. The V gene's germline CDR1 is KGHDR and CDR2 SFDVKD. V lost 9 bases to trimming and J lost 2 bases; unmatched junction nucleotides: 6. The CDR3 contains 15 residues. This CDR3 reads CATGRTSGMQETQYF. CDR3 coding DNA: TGTGCCACCGGACGGACTAGCGGGATGCAAGAGACCCAGTACTTC.

This clonotype showed up many times. The chain recombines TRBV2 with TRBJ2-3; perhaps TRBD2 as D (6 bases). Germline assignment: CDR1 SNHLY and CDR2 FYNNEI. The CDR3 totals 14 residues. Deletions cut 4 bases from V and 1 base from J, with 9 bases between. The CDR3 here is CASSGPSGTDTQYF. The CDR3 DNA sequence: TGTGCCAGCAGTGGGCCTAGCGGCACAGATACGCAGTATTTT.

This clonotype was found a few times. The chain carries TRBV12-3 or TRBV12-4 and TRBJ1-2; no definite D call. This CDR3 has 14 amino acids. V was shortened by 5 bases and J by 7 bases, with 17 bases between the two germline ends. The CDR3 region has the DNA TGTGCCAGCAGTCCACTCTTGGGAGGATTTGGCTACACCTTC. Its translation is CASSPLLGGFGYTF.

V and J are TRBV19 and TRBJ2-5; TRBD2 agrees at 7 bases. From germline, CDR1 is LNHDA and CDR2 SQIVND (reference sequence). There are 18 residues in the CDR3. After removal of 6 bases from V and 1 base from J, the junction contained 17 bases not matched to a gene. The CDR3 here is CASSTWSGAKKFQETQYF. CDR3 coding DNA: TGTGCCAGTAGCACCTGGAGCGGGGCGAAGAAATTCCAAGAGACCCAGTACTTC.

This clonotype came up a few times. The V gene is TRBV12-3 or TRBV12-4, the J gene TRBJ2-7; TRBD1 agrees at 8 bases. This CDR3 spans 14 amino acids. J was trimmed by 3 bases and V by 5 bases; bases with no gene match: 6. In DNA form, the CDR3 reads TGTGCCAGCAGTCCGACAGGGGAAGACTACGAGCAGTACTTC. Protein product: CASSPTGEDYEQYF.

In this sample, this clonotype turned up a few times. The CDR3 bases are TGTGCCAGCAGCCACCGGTTGAAGGAACCCTCTGGAAACACCATATATTTT. This sequence encodes CASSHRLKEPSGNTIYF. The chain couples TRBV3-1 to TRBJ1-3; D is uncertain. Per germline, CDR1 LGHDT and CDR2 YNNKEL (reference sequence). V gave up 3 bases and J gave up 0 bases, with 15 bases separating them. The CDR3 contains 17 residues.

At least ten counts were recorded for this clonotype. The rearrangement uses TRBV5-1 and TRBJ2-7; possibly TRBD2 for D (5 bases). The CDR3 contains 13 residues. The V and J ends lost 4 bases and 1 base respectively, with 9 bases between them. CDR1 is SGHRS, CDR2 YFSETQ, per germline. The CDR3 spells CASSLTNSYEQYF. The DNA of the CDR3 is TGCGCCAGCAGCCTGACTAATTCCTACGAGCAGTACTTC.

V gene TRBV7-2 combines with J gene TRBJ2-1; 7 bases align to TRBD2. The germline CDR1 and CDR2 sequences are SGHTA and FQGNSA. V trimming: 5 bases; J trimming: 6 bases; junction bases outside the gene matches: 4. CDR3 size: 13 residues. Written as DNA, the CDR3 is TGTGCCAGCAGCACGAGGACTAGCAATGAGCAGTTCTTC. Its translation: CASSTRTSNEQFF.

On this clonotype: The junction shows a germline mismatch at one end, possibly a read error. The chain links TRBV5-1 to TRBJ2-5; TRBD1 agrees at 9 bases. This CDR3 is 16 amino acids long. Per germline, CDR1 SGHRS and CDR2 YFSETQ. The CDR3: CSSSLAGTGSPETQYF. The DNA of the CDR3 is TGCTCCAGCAGCTTAGCCGGGACAGGGTCCCCAGAGACCCAGTACTTC.

This clonotype was picked up a small number of times. The rearrangement joins TRBV5-1 to TRBJ2-5, with D perhaps TRBD1 or TRBD2 (5 bases each). The CDR3 has 14 residues. Germline loops: CDR1 SGHRS, CDR2 YFSETQ. The V and J ends lost 5 bases and 3 bases respectively, with 14 bases between them. CDR3 amino acids: CASREGTVKETQYF. The CDR3 DNA is TGCGCCAGCAGAGAAGGGACCGTTAAAGAGACCCAGTACTTC.

This clonotype occurred many times. The chain links TRBV5-1 to TRBJ1-1; D ambiguous. Looked up from germline, CDR1 is SGHRS and CDR2 is YFSETQ. The CDR3 consists of 14 residues. Between the trimmed V and J ends, which lost 4 bases and 1 base, there was a span of 11 bases. The CDR3 sequence: CASSPGGQNTEAFF. CDR3 nucleotides: TGCGCCAGCAGCCCGGGTGGTCAGAACACTGAAGCTTTCTTT.

The V call is TRBV20-1, the J call TRBJ2-7, with unresolved D. The germline CDR1 and CDR2 sequences are DFQATT and SNEGSKA (reference sequence). V gave up 7 bases and J gave up 2 bases, with 12 bases separating them. This CDR3 is built from 12 residues. CDR3 in amino acids: CSVNEGTYEQYF. DNA for the CDR3: TGCAGTGTCAACGAAGGCACCTACGAGCAGTACTTC.

This chain uses TRBV7-2 with TRBJ2-7, with D possibly TRBD2 on 6 matching bases. Germline lookup yields CDR1 SGHTA and CDR2 FQGNSA. Deletions cut 6 bases from V and 0 bases from J, with 18 bases between. The CDR3 has 16 residues. DNA for the CDR3: TGTGCCAGCAGTCGTCATTCCGGGACTCCCTCCTACGAGCAGTACTTC. Its protein is CASSRHSGTPSYEQYF. The full variable domain, with the rest looked up from reference TRBV7-2 and TRBJ2-7, is GAGVSQSPSNKVTEKGKDVELRCDPISGHTALYWYRQSLGQGLEFLIYFQGNSAPDKSGLPSDRFSAERTGGSVSTLTIQRTQQEDSAVYLCASSRHSGTPSYEQYFGPGTRLTVT.